This note documents a single T cell receptor beta chain sequence. Its specific antigen is unknown. No much larger clone exists at a distance of one base, and base qualities are not known. The method behind the library was the immunoSEQ multiplex PCR assay. In most patients, genomic DNA was isolated using the Qiagen DNeasy Blood and Tissue Kit and sent frozen to Adaptive Biotechnologies for TCR sequencing. High-throughput TCR-beta CDR3 sequencing of genomic DNA from most patients was performed by Adaptive Biotechnologies. The paper's processing steps were these. TCR sequencing data were retrieved from Adaptive's ImmunoSEQ software for 18 patients, whereas a few other patients were processed with MiXCR and VDJtools. To correct CD4 versus CD8 sorting errors, any sequence found in both subsets at a frequency ratio below 5:1 was removed. CDR3 nucleotide sequences shared between donor and recipient were removed because the origin of such sequences could not be assigned. Alloreactive clones required at least 2-fold expansion over unstimulated cells and minimum CFSE-low frequency of 0.002% (template counts) or 0.001% (read counts). A clone was considered mappable if detected in the sequenced pre-transplant spleen, lymph node, or MLR CFSE-low populations of the donor or recipient. The cumulative frequency of alloreactive clones was calculated as a percentage of all sequences, weighted by copy number. What TCRdb holds here is the immuneACCESS table cut down to in-frame rearrangements. Part of the clones is not present; checked against another copy, under half of the missing clones reflect an unresolved V gene, and the others are unexplained. V and J calls and clone size are those listed in that table; D and trimming were worked out from the DNA. The sample data list about 120,000 clones, and roughly 91% of these were observed just once. The ten largest clones represent more than 0.09% of the sample.

What this sample's time point label stands for: cells obtained before transplantation from donor or recipient. CD3+CD4+ and CD3+CD8+ populations were FACS-sorted from unstimulated pre-transplant donor and recipient cells taken from spleen or lymph nodes. The data belong to a study of graft-versus-host responses after intestinal transplantation (dated by TCRdb to the early 2020s). For context, the study as a whole: The transplants that recipients got were multivisceral, liver-intestinal, or isolated intestinal. Samples from a few later patients were sequenced in-house on an Illumina MiSeq with MiXCR processing rather than by the commercial service. Bulk TCR-beta CDR3 sequencing was used to track graft-versus-host and host-versus-graft alloreactive T cell clones in the graft, circulation and bone marrow after intestinal transplantation. The cohort enrolled under 25 intestinal transplant recipients including one retransplant, and a few patients lacking pretransplant specimens were excluded. Donor T cell macrochimerism was defined as a peak of at least 4% donor T cells among recipient peripheral blood mononuclear cells. Every recipient was given anti-thymocyte globulin induction, followed by approximately three years of maintenance tacrolimus and steroids. To identify alloreactive clones, pre-transplant mixed lymphocyte reaction products were sequenced and then compared with unstimulated pre-transplant donor and recipient T cells. Overall study results and their limits: The conclusions were limited by the relatively low number and heterogeneity of the intestinal transplant patients. High GvH to HvG T cell clonal ratios were observed in the allografts of patients with donor T cell macrochimerism. Early after transplant, peak levels of circulating GvH clones were associated with declines in HvG clones. GvH clones were found in recipient bone marrow, and some of the GvH clones appeared earlier in ileal mucosa or blood, which is consistent with an intestinal mucosal origin.

From its cysteine to its phenylalanine, the CDR3 spans 16 amino acids. Here the CDR3 DNA is all that survives: 48 bases in frame from base 1. Between the V and J ends, shortened by 3 bases and 7 bases respectively, the junction contains 18 bases. The germline V gene encodes CDR1 SEHNR and CDR2 FQNEAQ (reference sequence). The clonotype comes from a human donor who received an intestinal transplant. The sequences come from unstimulated CD4+ T cells sorted from spleen or lymph node cells, collected before intestinal transplant. The V and J segments used are TRBV7-9 and TRBJ2-2; the D call is possibly TRBD1 or TRBD2, each sharing 5 bases. The DNA sequence is as follows: TGTGCCAGCAGCTTTGTCTGGGGGAGTGCGAACGGGGAGCTGTTTTTT. This codes for CASSFVWGSANGELFF. With all but the CDR3 taken from the reference TRBV7-9 and TRBJ2-2 genes, the full variable domain is: DTGVSQNPRHKITKRGQNVTFRCDPISEHNRLYWYRQTLGQGPEFLTYFQNEAQLEKSRLLSDRFSAERPKGSFSTLEIQRTEQGDSAMYLCASSFVWGSANGELFFGEGSRLTVL.